The rows below give T cell receptor beta chains drawn from one sample of a study of a mutant IDH1 vaccine in newly diagnosed glioma. Profiling relied on immunoSEQ multiplex PCR, and the TCRdb table lists in-frame clones only, not all of them. The sample lists more than 50,000 clones; about 86% were seen once. Sequences were derived from PBMCs, sampled from a glioma patient treated with radiotherapy, temozolomide or both. These TCRs come from a man aged 25-40 years with glioma. The CDR3 runs from the conserved cysteine through the conserved F or W. D genes are given only for firm matches. Not all rows give a size; the values are once, few, many and, for expanded clones, a class.

.	TRBV9	TRBJ2-2	.	CASSGVAPKSGELFF	TGTGCCAGCAGCGGAGTGGCCCCTAAGTCCGGGGAGCTGTTTTTT
.	TRBV5-1	TRBJ1-3	.	CASSLSGTASGNTIYF	TGCGCCAGCAGCTTGAGTGGGACCGCCTCTGGAAACACCATATATTTT
.	TRBV6-6	TRBJ1-5	.	CASSQETGSSNQPQHF	TGTGCCAGCAGTCAAGAGACAGGATCCAGCAATCAGCCCCAGCATTTT
.	TRBV5-1	TRBJ1-4	.	CASSSSGATNEKLFF	TGCGCCAGCAGCTCCTCTGGGGCCACTAATGAAAAACTGTTTTTT
.	TRBV5-5	TRBJ1-6	.	CASRLAGAGNSPLHF	TGTGCCAGCAGACTTGCCGGGGCCGGGAATTCACCCCTCCACTTT
once	TRBV6-5	TRBJ1-1	.	CASSYRGGGYEAFF	TGTGCCAGCAGTTATCGGGGTGGGGGATATGAAGCTTTCTTT
.	TRBV5-8	TRBJ1-6	TRBD1	CASSLAGQGSPPLHF	TGTGCCAGCAGCTTAGCGGGACAGGGAAGTCCACCCCTCCACTTT
once	TRBV30	TRBJ2-7	.	CAFEGTIRGEQYF	TGTGCCTTCGAGGGGACGATCCGGGGAGAGCAGTACTTC
.	TRBV7-8	TRBJ2-5	TRBD1	CASRPDRGRETQYF	TGTGCCAGCAGACCCGACAGGGGGCGAGAGACCCAGTACTTC
once	TRBV27	TRBJ1-5	.	CASSSVLQGTTQPQHF	TGTGCCAGCAGTTCCGTTTTACAGGGAACAACTCAGCCCCAGCATTTT
.	TRBV6-1	TRBJ1-1	.	CASTMTPNTEAFF	TGTGCCAGCACTATGACCCCTAACACTGAAGCTTTCTTT
.	TRBV7-8	TRBJ1-3	.	CASSSEQGAFFGNTIYF	.
.	TRBV7-8	TRBJ2-2	TRBD2	CASSREYLAVGTGELFF	TGTGCCAGCAGCCGGGAGTACCTAGCGGTGGGGACCGGGGAGCTGTTTTTT
.	TRBV27	TRBJ2-7	.	CASSLRLGSSYEQYF	TGTGCCAGCAGTTTACGGTTGGGCAGCTCCTACGAGCAGTACTTC
.	TRBV4-1	TRBJ1-1	TRBD1	CASSQMGQGAGNTEAFF	TGCGCCAGCAGCCAAATGGGACAGGGGGCTGGGAACACTGAAGCTTTCTTT
.	TRBV7-6	TRBJ2-2	.	CASSLAGRNTGELFF	TGTGCCAGCAGCTTAGCGGGCAGAAACACCGGGGAGCTGTTTTTT
.	TRBV29-1	TRBJ1-1	.	CSVEREATEAFF	TGCAGCGTTGAACGGGAGGCCACTGAAGCTTTCTTT
.	TRBV11-2	TRBJ2-4	TRBD1	CASSTKTGLKNIQYF	TGTGCCAGCAGCACCAAGACAGGGCTCAAAAACATTCAGTACTTC
.	TRBV30	TRBJ1-6	.	CAWSVAQGSWSPLHF	TGTGCCTGGAGTGTAGCTCAGGGATCGTGGTCACCCCTCCACTTT
.	TRBV9	TRBJ1-6	.	CASSVEGAPDSPLHF	TGTGCCAGCAGCGTAGAAGGGGCGCCGGATTCACCCCTCCACTTT
.	TRBV2	TRBJ2-7	TRBD1	CASSGPPPGRNRDRWWYF	TGTGCCAGCAGTGGTCCCCCCCCTGGTAGAAACCGGGACAGGTGGTGGTACTTC
.	TRBV4-1	TRBJ1-6	.	CASSHPVLLWSPLHF	TGCGCCAGCAGCCATCCTGTTCTGTTGTGGTCACCCCTCCACTTT
.	TRBV5-1	TRBJ2-7	.	CASSLGLAFDEQYF	TGCGCCAGCAGCTTGGGGCTAGCGTTCGACGAGCAGTACTTC
.	TRBV6-1	TRBJ2-7	TRBD1	CASSVSEQGAYEQYF	TGTGCCAGCAGTGTCTCAGAACAGGGGGCCTACGAGCAGTACTTC
.	TRBV20-1	TRBJ1-1	.	CSARRDTEAFF	TGCAGTGCTAGAAGGGACACTGAAGCTTTCTTT
.	TRBV21-1	TRBJ2-1	.	CASSTVGRQTHNEQFF	TGTGCCAGCAGCACCGTCGGAAGACAGACCCACAATGAGCAGTTCTTC
.	TRBV25-1	TRBJ1-1	.	CASSARTAPFEAFF	TGTGCCAGCAGTGCTAGGACAGCTCCCTTTGAAGCTTTCTTT
.	TRBV4-1	TRBJ2-7	TRBD1	CASSQLNLRDRYYEQYF	TGCGCCAGCAGCCAACTGAATTTGCGGGACAGGTACTACGAGCAGTACTTC
once	TRBV20-1	TRBJ2-1	TRBD2	CSAGEGRGQFF	TGCAGTGCTGGGGAGGGAAGGGGGCAGTTCTTC
.	TRBV5-1	TRBJ2-1	.	CASRSYISPYNEQFF	TGCGCCAGCAGGTCCTACATAAGTCCGTACAATGAGCAGTTCTTC
.	TRBV27	TRBJ1-2	TRBD1	CASSPLGQGLGYTF	TGTGCCAGCAGTCCACTCGGACAGGGCCTTGGCTACACCTTC
.	TRBV18	TRBJ2-7	.	CASSPPGWSAAYEQYF	TGTGCCAGCTCACCACCGGGGTGGAGTGCGGCCTACGAGCAGTACTTC
.	TRBV6-5	TRBJ1-5	.	CASREQGWGNQPQHF	TGTGCCAGCAGAGAACAGGGATGGGGCAATCAGCCCCAGCATTTT
few	TRBV5-6	TRBJ1-1	.	CASSLVPGQMNTEAFF	TGTGCCAGCAGCTTGGTCCCGGGACAAATGAACACTGAAGCTTTCTTT
once	TRBV25-1	TRBJ2-7	.	CASSGYYEQYF	TGTGCCAGCAGTGGATACTACGAGCAGTACTTC
.	TRBV6-1	TRBJ1-2	TRBD1	CASSAGQGASYGYTF	TGTGCCAGCAGTGCTGGCCAGGGGGCATCCTATGGCTACACCTTC
.	TRBV13	TRBJ1-2	.	CASSPLRVGYTF	TGTGCCAGCAGTCCTCTGCGCGTTGGCTACACCTTC
.	TRBV6-6	TRBJ1-2	.	CASSQPDRRAYGYTF	TGTGCCAGCAGCCAACCTGACAGGCGAGCGTATGGCTACACCTTC
few	TRBV6-5	TRBJ1-5	.	CASSLGWGVDQPQHF	TGTGCCAGCAGCCTTGGGTGGGGTGTAGATCAGCCCCAGCATTTT
.	TRBV7-9	TRBJ2-3	TRBD1	CASSLGQGVTDTQYF	TGTGCCAGCAGCTTAGGGCAGGGGGTGACAGATACGCAGTATTTT
.	TRBV5-6	TRBJ1-4	.	CASSLSSEGQNEKLFF	TGTGCCAGCAGCTTGTCGTCTGAGGGGCAAAATGAAAAACTGTTTTTT
.	TRBV30	TRBJ1-2	.	CAWSVRPPNGYTF	TGTGCCTGGAGTGTAAGGCCGCCCAATGGCTACACCTTC
once	TRBV27	TRBJ1-6	.	CASSLYNSPLHF	TGTGCCAGCAGTTTATATAATTCACCCCTCCACTTT
once	TRBV6-1	TRBJ2-2	TRBD2	CASSVTSGGVTGELFF	TGTGCCAGCAGTGTTACTAGCGGGGGGGTTACCGGGGAGCTGTTTTTT
.	TRBV6-4	TRBJ2-7	TRBD1	CASTPTGGAYEQYF	TGTGCCAGCACTCCGACAGGGGGCGCCTACGAGCAGTACTTC
.	TRBV10-1	TRBJ2-5	.	CASSEGYQETQYF	TGCGCCAGCAGTGAGGGATACCAAGAGACCCAGTACTTC
.	TRBV7-9	TRBJ2-7	TRBD2	CASSLAQSGALYEQYF	TGTGCCAGCAGCTTAGCGCAGAGCGGGGCTCTTTACGAGCAGTACTTC
.	TRBV6-5	TRBJ1-1	.	CASSYMEFPEAFF	TGTGCCAGCAGTTACATGGAATTCCCGGAAGCTTTCTTT
.	TRBV7-9	TRBJ1-6	TRBD1	CASSSRDRNLHF	TGTGCCAGCAGCTCAAGGGACAGGAATCTCCACTTT
few	TRBV2	TRBJ1-2	TRBD1	CASSEYDGTGWDGYTF	TGTGCCAGCAGTGAATACGATGGGACAGGGTGGGATGGCTACACCTTC